Each of the 15 T cell receptor beta chains below was sequenced from the same sample in a study of blood T cells in healthy people across ages. A J-beta primer mix and a sample-barcoded 5' primer were used in a second PCR of about 7 to 12 cycles. TCRdb used MiXCR to reprocess the 5' RACE reads, holding one entry per CDR3 protein. The table lists a few hundred thousand distinct CDR3 sequences, around 27% of them singletons. Sequencing was done on a sample of blood. The receptors here all came from a woman between 65 and 79 years old in good health.

The J gene is TRBJ1-2, the V gene TRBV29-1; unclear D gene. The CDR3 contains 12 residues. Germline lookup yields CDR1 SQVTM and CDR2 ANQGSEA. V lost 5 bases and J 2 bases, leaving 9 bases between the germline ends. Written as DNA, the CDR3 is TGCAGCGTTCTAGACAAAAACTATGGCTACACCTTC. It codes for CSVLDKNYGYTF. Supplemented by reference TRBV29-1 and TRBJ1-2, the full variable domain reads SAVISQKPSRDICQRGTSLTIQCQVDSQVTMMFWYRQQPGQSLTLIATANQGSEATYESGFVIDKFPISRPNLTFSTLTVSNMSPEDSSIYLCSVLDKNYGYTFGSGTRLTVV.

J is TRBJ2-5 and V is TRBV20-1, with 11 nucleotides matching TRBD1. V lost 3 bases to trimming and J lost 5 bases; unmatched junction nucleotides: 8. The CDR3 is 15 residues long. Germline CDR1 reads DFQATT; CDR2 reads SNEGSKA (reference sequence). In nucleotides, the CDR3 is TGCAGTGCTAGTGCCGGACAGGGGGCTTGGGAGACCCAGTACTTC. This encodes CSASAGQGAWETQYF.

This clonotype was observed a few times. J is TRBJ2-3 and V is TRBV7-2; D is perhaps TRBD2 (6 bases). CDR1 SGHTA and CDR2 FQGNSA come from the germline V gene. The CDR3 consists of 15 residues. Trimming took off 5 bases at V and 8 bases at J, with 20 bases between the two ends. Written as DNA, the CDR3 is TGTACCAGCAGCGCTACTAGCCGGAGCATGGTTACGCAGTATTTT. This gives the protein CTSSATSRSMVTQYF.

The chain joins TRBV19 to TRBJ1-2, with D possibly TRBD1 on 5 matching bases. Trimming removed 10 bases at V and 2 bases at J, with 14 bases between. CDR1 is LNHDA, CDR2 SQIVND, per germline (reference sequence). This CDR3 contains 13 residues. CDR3 in amino acids: CATWTNENYGYTF. In nucleotides, the CDR3 is TGTGCCACCTGGACAAATGAAAACTATGGCTACACCTTC.

The V gene is TRBV11-2, the J gene TRBJ1-5; D remains ambiguous. Trimming pared 0 bases from V and 7 bases from J, leaving 7 bases between. Germline values: CDR1 SGHAT, CDR2 FQNNGV. The CDR3 spans 13 residues. CDR3 nucleotide sequence: TGTGCCAGCAGCTTAGAAGGGTTGCAGCCCCAGCATTTT. Encoded protein: CASSLEGLQPQHF.

The table lists this clonotype with a few counts. This chain links TRBV15 with TRBJ2-1; perhaps TRBD2 as D (6 bases). The length of the CDR3 is 16 residues. CDR1 is LNHNV and CDR2 is YYDKDF in the germline V gene (reference sequence). V dropped 1 base and J dropped 6 bases, with 16 bases sitting between them. CDR3 sequence reads: CATSRGTGERGNEQFF. DNA of the CDR3: TGTGCCACCAGCAGAGGGACGGGAGAAAGGGGCAATGAGCAGTTCTTC.

This clonotype was counted a few times. The chain couples TRBV21-1 to TRBJ2-5. TRBV21-1 corresponds to a pseudogene. The CDR3 covers 12 residues. The CDR3 spells CASSKVEETQYF. Written as DNA, the CDR3 is TGTGCCAGCAGCAAAGTGGAGGAGACCCAGTACTTC.

This clonotype was seen repeatedly, ten times or more. At one boundary the junction diverges from the germline segment, which might be a read error. The chain uses TRBV6-5 and TRBJ1-2; 7 bases map to TRBD1. The germline gives CDR1 MNHEY, CDR2 SVGAGI. The CDR3 spans 14 residues. The CDR3 region has the DNA TGTGCCAGCAGACCCGACAGGGTTAACGATGGCTACACCTTC. It translates to CASRPDRVNDGYTF.

The rearrangement joins TRBV27 to TRBJ2-2, with 8 nucleotides matching TRBD2. V dropped 7 bases and J dropped 7; count of bases not matched to a gene: 8. Germline assignment: CDR1 MNHEY and CDR2 SMNVEV (reference sequence). The CDR3 spans 14 residues. The CDR3 is CASNSGRGNGELFF. Written as DNA, the CDR3 is TGTGCCAGCAATTCCGGGAGGGGGAACGGGGAGCTGTTTTTT.

CDR3 residues: CSARDKERLAGINEQFF. As DNA, the CDR3 is TGCAGTGCTAGAGATAAAGAAAGGCTAGCGGGAATCAATGAGCAGTTCTTC. The chain employs TRBV20-1 and TRBJ2-1; 9 bases agree with TRBD2. After removal of 0 bases from V and 6 bases from J, the junction contained 12 bases not matched to a gene. The CDR3 is 17 amino acids. In germline, CDR1 is DFQATT, CDR2 SNEGSKA (reference sequence).

The CDR3 sequence: CASSQGDTPNNEQFF. The CDR3 region has the DNA TGTGCCAGCTCACAAGGGGACACACCTAACAATGAGCAGTTCTTC. The chain couples TRBV18 to TRBJ2-5; TRBD1 is a possible D gene (6 bases). The J call may be mistaken, given a closer DNA end match to TRBJ2-1. Per germline, CDR1 KGHSH and CDR2 LQKENI. The CDR3 is made up of 15 amino acids.

This clonotype was detected a few times. Here the CDR3 reads CATTTWDRGRKGLGRNEQFF. The CDR3 DNA is TGTGCCACCACGACTTGGGACAGGGGGCGGAAGGGACTAGGCCGGAATGAGCAGTTCTTC. J is TRBJ2-5 and V is TRBV28; 12 bases align to TRBD1. The better agreement between TRBJ2-1 and the DNA end casts doubt on the J call. The germline gives CDR1 MDHEN, CDR2 SYDVKM. This CDR3 is built from 20 residues.

The sample holds a few counts of this clonotype. The rearrangement joins TRBV24-1 to TRBJ2-7, with D tentatively TRBD2 (5 bases). The CDR3 is made up of 12 amino acids. V was clipped by 4 bases and J by 7 bases, with 10 bases between them. Germline lookup yields CDR1 KGHDR and CDR2 SFDVKD. The CDR3 DNA is TGTGCCACCAGTGACCTCGGGATTGAGCAGTACTTC. It yields the protein CATSDLGIEQYF.

This clonotype has more than one count but fewer than ten. The CDR3 coding sequence is TGTGCCAGCAGCTCACCGGGGTACGGGGAGCTGTTTTTT. This encodes CASSSPGYGELFF. This chain connects TRBV28 to TRBJ2-2, with D possibly matching TRBD2 (5 bases). The CDR3 is 13 amino acids. The V end lost 6 bases, the J end lost 7 bases, and 12 bases lay between the germline ends. Germline CDR1 and CDR2: MDHEN and SYDVKM.

This clonotype has only a few counts. The chain uses TRBV20-1 and TRBJ2-3, with 14 bases lining up with TRBD2. From germline, CDR1 is DFQATT and CDR2 SNEGSKA (reference sequence). The CDR3 is 16 residues long. Trimming took 3 bases from V and 6 from J; bases not matched to a gene: 8. The CDR3 protein is CSARPGTSGRLDTQYF. The CDR3 region has the DNA TGCAGTGCTAGGCCCGGGACTAGCGGGAGATTGGATACGCAGTATTTT.